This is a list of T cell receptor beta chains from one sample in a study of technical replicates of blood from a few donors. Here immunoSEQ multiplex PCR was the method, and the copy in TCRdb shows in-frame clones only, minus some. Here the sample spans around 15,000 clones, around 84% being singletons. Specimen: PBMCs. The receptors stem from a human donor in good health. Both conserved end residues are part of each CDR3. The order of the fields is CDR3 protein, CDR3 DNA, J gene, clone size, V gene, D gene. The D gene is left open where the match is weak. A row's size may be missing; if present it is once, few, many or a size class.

CDR3aa: CASSLQGGTTGELFF; CDR3nt: TGTGCCAGCAGCTTACAAGGGGGTACCACCGGGGAGCTGTTTTTT; j_gene: TRBJ2-2; abundance: NA; v_gene: TRBV7-9; d_gene: NA
CDR3aa: CASSSNSGITEAFF; CDR3nt: TGTGCCAGCAGCTCTAACTCGGGTATCACTGAAGCTTTCTTT; j_gene: TRBJ1-1; abundance: NA; v_gene: TRBV28; d_gene: NA
CDR3aa: CASSYREGTRGYEQYF; CDR3nt: TGTGCCAGCAGCTACAGAGAGGGGACTAGGGGCTACGAGCAGTACTTC; j_gene: TRBJ2-7; abundance: NA; v_gene: TRBV7-9; d_gene: TRBD2
CDR3aa: CASSLLVGSNNEQFF; CDR3nt: TGTGCCAGCAGCTTGTTGGTGGGGAGCAACAATGAGCAGTTCTTC; j_gene: TRBJ2-1; abundance: NA; v_gene: TRBV5-5; d_gene: NA
CDR3aa: CASSDGTSGSEQYF; CDR3nt: TGTGCCAGCAGTGACGGGACTAGCGGGAGCGAGCAGTACTTC; j_gene: TRBJ2-7; abundance: few; v_gene: TRBV6-4; d_gene: TRBD2
CDR3aa: CASSFSSGTGSTYEQYF; CDR3nt: TGCGCCAGCAGCTTCTCTTCCGGGACAGGGAGTACCTACGAGCAGTACTTC; j_gene: TRBJ2-7; abundance: once; v_gene: TRBV5-1; d_gene: TRBD1
CDR3aa: CASIADRLTDTQYF; CDR3nt: TGTGCCAGCATCGCCGACAGGCTTACAGATACGCAGTATTTT; j_gene: TRBJ2-3; abundance: once; v_gene: TRBV5-8; d_gene: NA
CDR3aa: CASSAFAGSLYNEQFF; CDR3nt: TGTGCCAGCAGTGCCTTCGCGGGTAGTTTATACAATGAGCAGTTCTTC; j_gene: TRBJ2-1; abundance: once; v_gene: TRBV2; d_gene: NA
CDR3aa: CASSPVAEETQYF; CDR3nt: TGTGCCAGCAGCCCCGTGGCGGAAGAGACCCAGTACTTC; j_gene: TRBJ2-5; abundance: NA; v_gene: TRBV7-9; d_gene: NA
CDR3aa: CASSLFAGQDTQYF; CDR3nt: TGCGCCAGCAGCTTGTTCGCAGGTCAAGATACGCAGTATTTT; j_gene: TRBJ2-3; abundance: NA; v_gene: TRBV5-1; d_gene: NA
CDR3aa: CASSLVAGGELFF; CDR3nt: TGTGCCAGCAGCTTAGTGGCAGGAGGGGAGCTGTTTTTT; j_gene: TRBJ2-2; abundance: NA; v_gene: TRBV7-9; d_gene: NA
CDR3aa: CATSRDLTVFGYTF; CDR3nt: TGTGCCACCAGCAGAGATCTGACAGTATTTGGCTACACCTTC; j_gene: TRBJ1-2; abundance: NA; v_gene: TRBV15; d_gene: NA
CDR3aa: CASSQDYLAGYNEQFF; CDR3nt: TGTGCCAGCAGCCAAGATTACCTAGCGGGGTACAATGAGCAGTTCTTC; j_gene: TRBJ2-1; abundance: NA; v_gene: TRBV4-2; d_gene: TRBD2
CDR3aa: CASSEGPQGSETQYF; CDR3nt: TGTGCCAGCAGTGAAGGCCCACAGGGGAGTGAGACCCAGTACTTC; j_gene: TRBJ2-5; abundance: NA; v_gene: TRBV6-1; d_gene: TRBD1
CDR3aa: CASSRGTFYGYTF; CDR3nt: TGTGCCAGCAGTCGTGGGACTTTCTATGGCTACACCTTC; j_gene: TRBJ1-2; abundance: NA; v_gene: TRBV27; d_gene: NA
CDR3aa: CASSLPGQTYNEQFF; CDR3nt: TGCGCCAGCAGCTTGCCGGGACAGACCTACAATGAGCAGTTCTTC; j_gene: TRBJ2-1; abundance: NA; v_gene: TRBV5-1; d_gene: TRBD1
CDR3aa: CATSRQGVKDGYTF; CDR3nt: TGTGCCACCAGCAGGCAGGGGGTTAAGGATGGCTACACCTTC; j_gene: TRBJ1-2; abundance: once; v_gene: TRBV15; d_gene: TRBD1
CDR3aa: CASSRDSSYTEAFF; CDR3nt: TGCGCCAGCTCCCGGGACAGTTCTTACACTGAAGCTTTCTTT; j_gene: TRBJ1-1; abundance: NA; v_gene: TRBV4-1; d_gene: TRBD1
CDR3aa: CASSLVDKSYEQYF; CDR3nt: TGCGCCAGCAGCTTGGTCGACAAGTCCTACGAGCAGTACTTC; j_gene: TRBJ2-7; abundance: NA; v_gene: TRBV5-1; d_gene: NA
CDR3aa: CASSPMLREGRETQYF; CDR3nt: TGTGCCAGCTCACCCATGTTGCGGGAGGGCCGGGAGACCCAGTACTTC; j_gene: TRBJ2-5; abundance: NA; v_gene: TRBV18; d_gene: TRBD2
CDR3aa: CASKAARNTGELFF; CDR3nt: TGTGCCAGTAAAGCGGCTAGGAACACCGGGGAGCTGTTTTTT; j_gene: TRBJ2-2; abundance: NA; v_gene: TRBV19; d_gene: NA
CDR3aa: CASSPPGVGLAGGRGDYNEQFF; CDR3nt: TGTGCCAGCAGTCCCCCCGGGGTTGGGCTAGCGGGAGGGCGGGGAGACTACAATGAGCAGTTCTTC; j_gene: TRBJ2-1; abundance: NA; v_gene: TRBV27; d_gene: TRBD2
CDR3aa: CATSRDLAGSNYEQYF; CDR3nt: TGTGCCACCAGCAGAGATTTAGCGGGAAGCAACTACGAGCAGTACTTC; j_gene: TRBJ2-7; abundance: NA; v_gene: TRBV15; d_gene: TRBD2
CDR3aa: CSGNRGLGTDTQYF; CDR3nt: TGCAGCGGGAACAGGGGGCTGGGCACAGATACGCAGTATTTT; j_gene: TRBJ2-3; abundance: NA; v_gene: TRBV29-1; d_gene: TRBD1
CDR3aa: CASSYSTGGTEAFF; CDR3nt: TGTGCCAGCAGTTACTCGACAGGGGGCACTGAAGCTTTCTTT; j_gene: TRBJ1-1; abundance: NA; v_gene: TRBV6-6; d_gene: TRBD1
CDR3aa: CASSRKTGGSGANVLTF; CDR3nt: TGTGCCAGCAGCCGGAAGACAGGGGGCTCTGGGGCCAACGTCCTGACTTTC; j_gene: TRBJ2-6; abundance: NA; v_gene: TRBV7-3; d_gene: TRBD1
CDR3aa: CASRWAGQSNQPQHF; CDR3nt: TGTGCCAGCCGATGGGCAGGGCAGAGCAATCAGCCCCAGCATTTT; j_gene: TRBJ1-5; abundance: NA; v_gene: TRBV6-1; d_gene: NA
CDR3aa: CASSQDSIVRNTGELFF; CDR3nt: TGCGCCAGCAGCCAAGATAGTATAGTTAGGAACACCGGGGAGCTGTTTTTT; j_gene: TRBJ2-2; abundance: NA; v_gene: TRBV4-1; d_gene: NA
CDR3aa: CASSLGGQVVEAQYF; CDR3nt: TGCGCCAGCAGCTTGGGGGGACAGGTTGTAGAAGCTCAGTACTTC; j_gene: TRBJ2-7; abundance: few; v_gene: TRBV5-1; d_gene: TRBD1
CDR3aa: CASSYITGDEQYF; CDR3nt: TGCGCCAGCAGCTATATAACAGGGGACGAGCAGTACTTC; j_gene: TRBJ2-7; abundance: NA; v_gene: TRBV5-1; d_gene: TRBD1
CDR3aa: CASSYSVVGGNEQFF; CDR3nt: TGTGCCAGCAGTTACTCGGTCGTGGGAGGCAATGAGCAGTTCTTC; j_gene: TRBJ2-1; abundance: NA; v_gene: TRBV6-5; d_gene: NA
CDR3aa: CAISGRQGSDTEAFF; CDR3nt: TGTGCCATCAGTGGTCGGCAGGGGTCTGACACTGAAGCTTTCTTT; j_gene: TRBJ1-1; abundance: NA; v_gene: TRBV10-3; d_gene: NA
CDR3aa: CASSSDIWEQYF; CDR3nt: TGCGCCAGCAGCTCGGACATCTGGGAGCAGTACTTC; j_gene: TRBJ2-7; abundance: NA; v_gene: TRBV5-1; d_gene: NA
CDR3aa: CASSARGLREEAFF; CDR3nt: TGTGCCAGCAGTGCCCGGGGATTAAGGGAAGAAGCTTTCTTT; j_gene: TRBJ1-1; abundance: few; v_gene: TRBV2; d_gene: NA
CDR3aa: CASSQSPYNEQFF; CDR3nt: TGCGCCAGCAGCCAGAGCCCTTACAATGAGCAGTTCTTC; j_gene: TRBJ2-1; abundance: NA; v_gene: TRBV4-1; d_gene: NA
CDR3aa: CASSSTSGTYEQYF; CDR3nt: TGTGCCAGCAGCTCAACTAGCGGCACCTACGAGCAGTACTTC; j_gene: TRBJ2-7; abundance: NA; v_gene: TRBV7-9; d_gene: TRBD2
CDR3aa: CASRQTKDRGGYSNQPQHF; CDR3nt: TGTGCCAGCAGACAAACAAAGGACCGAGGGGGATATAGCAATCAGCCCCAGCATTTT; j_gene: TRBJ1-5; abundance: NA; v_gene: TRBV28; d_gene: NA
CDR3aa: CASSESRQTGGRNTIYF; CDR3nt: TGCGCCAGCAGTGAGTCTCGCCAGACAGGGGGAAGAAACACCATATATTTT; j_gene: TRBJ1-3; abundance: once; v_gene: TRBV10-2; d_gene: TRBD1
CDR3aa: CASSYRTNNEKLFF; CDR3nt: TGTGCCAGCAGCTATAGGACAAATAATGAAAAACTGTTTTTT; j_gene: TRBJ1-4; abundance: NA; v_gene: TRBV5-6; d_gene: NA
CDR3aa: CASSLGLAGAYEQYF; CDR3nt: TGCGCCAGCAGCTTGGGATTAGCGGGGGCCTACGAGCAGTACTTC; j_gene: TRBJ2-7; abundance: NA; v_gene: TRBV5-1; d_gene: TRBD2
CDR3aa: CASSSRTGGIEAFF; CDR3nt: TGTGCCAGCAGTTCCCGGACAGGGGGGATTGAAGCTTTCTTT; j_gene: TRBJ1-1; abundance: NA; v_gene: TRBV6-5; d_gene: TRBD1
CDR3aa: CASSLGAGPQETQYF; CDR3nt: TGTGCCAGCAGCTTAGGGGCAGGGCCCCAAGAGACCCAGTACTTC; j_gene: TRBJ2-5; abundance: NA; v_gene: TRBV11-2; d_gene: NA
CDR3aa: CASSVDRGEQYF; CDR3nt: TGTGCCAGCAGCGTCGACCGGGGCGAGCAGTACTTC; j_gene: TRBJ2-7; abundance: NA; v_gene: TRBV9; d_gene: NA
CDR3aa: CASSLGTSGSGETQYF; CDR3nt: TGCGCCAGCAGCTTGGGGACTAGCGGATCGGGAGAGACCCAGTACTTC; j_gene: TRBJ2-5; abundance: NA; v_gene: TRBV5-1; d_gene: TRBD2
CDR3aa: CASSLREGGEQYF; CDR3nt: TGTGCCAGCAGCTTGCGGGAGGGGGGCGAGCAGTACTTC; j_gene: TRBJ2-7; abundance: NA; v_gene: TRBV5-4; d_gene: TRBD2
CDR3aa: CATSRDYSPPENTEAFF; CDR3nt: TGTGCCACCAGCAGAGACTACAGTCCCCCCGAGAACACTGAAGCTTTCTTT; j_gene: TRBJ1-1; abundance: NA; v_gene: TRBV15; d_gene: NA
CDR3aa: CASTNIPGDTQYF; CDR3nt: TGTGCCAGCACTAATATCCCCGGAGATACGCAGTATTTT; j_gene: TRBJ2-3; abundance: once; v_gene: TRBV6-1; d_gene: NA
CDR3aa: CASSLAETFNYEQYF; CDR3nt: TGCGCCAGCAGCTTGGCCGAGACATTCAACTACGAGCAGTACTTC; j_gene: TRBJ2-7; abundance: NA; v_gene: TRBV5-1; d_gene: NA
CDR3aa: CASSIGLADYNEQFF; CDR3nt: TGTGCCAGTAGTATAGGACTAGCGGACTACAATGAGCAGTTCTTC; j_gene: TRBJ2-1; abundance: NA; v_gene: TRBV19; d_gene: TRBD2
CDR3aa: CASSPGTGGLGELFF; CDR3nt: TGTGCCAGCAGCCCGGGGACAGGGGGCCTCGGGGAGCTGTTTTTT; j_gene: TRBJ2-2; abundance: NA; v_gene: TRBV7-9; d_gene: TRBD1
CDR3aa: CASSQDGTGGSGELFF; CDR3nt: TGTGCCAGCAGCCAAGATGGGACAGGGGGCTCCGGGGAGCTGTTTTTT; j_gene: TRBJ2-2; abundance: NA; v_gene: TRBV4-2; d_gene: TRBD1
CDR3aa: CASSEGTAPQETQYF; CDR3nt: TGTGCCAGCAGTGAAGGCACTGCGCCTCAAGAGACCCAGTACTTC; j_gene: TRBJ2-5; abundance: NA; v_gene: TRBV6-1; d_gene: NA
CDR3aa: CASSQQGSGANVLTF; CDR3nt: TGTGCCAGCAGCCAACAGGGCTCTGGGGCCAACGTCCTGACTTTC; j_gene: TRBJ2-6; abundance: NA; v_gene: TRBV9; d_gene: NA
CDR3aa: CASSQPGQGAGSNTEAFF; CDR3nt: TGCGCCAGCAGTCAACCCGGACAGGGGGCAGGGTCGAACACTGAAGCTTTCTTT; j_gene: TRBJ1-1; abundance: NA; v_gene: TRBV23-1; d_gene: TRBD1
CDR3aa: CASSFFAGGPGEQFF; CDR3nt: TGTGCCAGCAGTTTTTTCGCGGGAGGGCCGGGTGAGCAGTTCTTC; j_gene: TRBJ2-1; abundance: NA; v_gene: TRBV28; d_gene: TRBD2
CDR3aa: CASRPGTDYGYTF; CDR3nt: TGTGCCAGCAGACCCGGGACTGACTATGGCTACACCTTC; j_gene: TRBJ1-2; abundance: NA; v_gene: TRBV27; d_gene: NA
CDR3aa: CASSFSGVKPQHF; CDR3nt: TGTGCCAGCAGTTTTAGCGGGGTAAAGCCCCAGCATTTT; j_gene: TRBJ1-5; abundance: NA; v_gene: TRBV27; d_gene: NA
CDR3aa: CASSVISGRTAINEQFF; CDR3nt: TGTGCCAGCAGTGTGATTAGCGGGAGGACCGCTATTAATGAGCAGTTCTTC; j_gene: TRBJ2-1; abundance: NA; v_gene: TRBV6-4; d_gene: TRBD2
CDR3aa: CASSSPLGGETQYF; CDR3nt: TGTGCCAGCAGTTCCCCCCTTGGGGGGGAGACCCAGTACTTC; j_gene: TRBJ2-5; abundance: NA; v_gene: TRBV6-5; d_gene: NA
CDR3aa: CASSGGQGARGEQYF; CDR3nt: TGTGCCAGCAGTGGGGGACAGGGGGCTAGGGGCGAGCAGTACTTC; j_gene: TRBJ2-7; abundance: NA; v_gene: TRBV6-1; d_gene: TRBD1